The sequence of this TCR beta chain was determined in a study of cytomegalovirus exposure and HLA in healthy donors. The CDR3 has 15 residues. Germline V gene lookup returns CDR1 SGHNT and CDR2 YYREEE (reference sequence). J was trimmed by 7 bases and V by 3 bases; bases with no gene match: 5. Worth noting for this clone: What it binds is unknown.

Study-wide findings and caveats: In a later analysis, most CMV-associated TCR beta chains appeared HLA-restricted.

Both 60 Vbeta primers and 13 Jbeta primers went into the PCR. Here immunoSEQ multiplex PCR was the method, and the copy in TCRdb shows in-frame clones only, minus some. Counted here are about 150,000 clones, roughly 73% occurring once; the ten biggest clones make up about 1.4%. This receptor was identified in a young woman in good health and CMV-seronegative. Source material: PBMCs. The V and J genes are TRBV5-4 and TRBJ1-6, with 9 bases that match TRBD1. Here the CDR3 reads CASSSATGGNSPLHF. Here the CDR3 DNA reads TGTGCCAGCAGCTCGGCGACAGGGGGAAATTCACCCCTCCACTTT. Full variable domain (outside the CDR3, taken from reference TRBV5-4 and TRBJ1-6): ETGVTQSPTHLIKTRGQQVTLRCSSQSGHNTVSWYQQALGQGPQFIFQYYREEENGRGNFPPRFSGLQFPNYSSELNVNALELDDSALYLCASSSATGGNSPLHFGNGTRLTVT.